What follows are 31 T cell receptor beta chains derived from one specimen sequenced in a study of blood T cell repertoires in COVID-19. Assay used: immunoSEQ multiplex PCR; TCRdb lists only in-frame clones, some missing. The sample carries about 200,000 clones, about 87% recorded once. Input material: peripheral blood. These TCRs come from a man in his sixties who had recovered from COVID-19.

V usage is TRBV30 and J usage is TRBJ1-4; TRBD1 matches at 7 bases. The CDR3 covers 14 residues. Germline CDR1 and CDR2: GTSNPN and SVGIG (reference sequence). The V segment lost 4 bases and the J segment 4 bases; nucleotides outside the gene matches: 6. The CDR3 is CAWNRGLSNEKLFF. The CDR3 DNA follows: TGTGCCTGGAATAGGGGGCTAAGTAATGAAAAACTGTTTTTT.

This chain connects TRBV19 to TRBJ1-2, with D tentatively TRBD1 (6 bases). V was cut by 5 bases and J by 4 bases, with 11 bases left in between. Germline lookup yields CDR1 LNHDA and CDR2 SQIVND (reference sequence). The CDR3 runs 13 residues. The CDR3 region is CASSPTGFYGYTF. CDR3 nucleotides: TGTGCCAGTAGTCCGACAGGTTTCTATGGCTACACCTTC.

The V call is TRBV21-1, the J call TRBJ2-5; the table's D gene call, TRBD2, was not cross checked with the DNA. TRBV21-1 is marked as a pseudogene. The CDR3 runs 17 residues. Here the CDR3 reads CASSKVPRDYPWETQYF. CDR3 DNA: TGTGCCAGCAGCAAAGTTCCGCGGGACTACCCGTGGGAGACCCAGTACTTC.

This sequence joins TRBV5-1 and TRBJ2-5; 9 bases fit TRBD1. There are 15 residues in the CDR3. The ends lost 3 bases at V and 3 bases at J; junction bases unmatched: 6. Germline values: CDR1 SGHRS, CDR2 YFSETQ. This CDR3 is CASSSTTGGEETQYF. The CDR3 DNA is TGCGCCAGCAGCTCAACTACAGGGGGCGAAGAGACCCAGTACTTC. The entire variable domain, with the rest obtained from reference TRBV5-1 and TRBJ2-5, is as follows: KAGVTQTPRYLIKTRGQQVTLSCSPISGHRSVSWYQQTPGQGLQFLFEYFSETQRNKGNFPGRFSGRQFSNSRSEMNVSTLELGDSALYLCASSSTTGGEETQYFGPGTRLLVL.

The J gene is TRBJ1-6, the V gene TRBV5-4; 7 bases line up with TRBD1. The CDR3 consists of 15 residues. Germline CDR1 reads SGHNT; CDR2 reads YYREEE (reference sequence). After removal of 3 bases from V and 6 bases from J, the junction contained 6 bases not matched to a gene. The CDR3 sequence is CASSSGQLLNSPLHF. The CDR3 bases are TGTGCCAGCAGCTCGGGACAGCTTCTTAATTCACCCCTCCACTTT.

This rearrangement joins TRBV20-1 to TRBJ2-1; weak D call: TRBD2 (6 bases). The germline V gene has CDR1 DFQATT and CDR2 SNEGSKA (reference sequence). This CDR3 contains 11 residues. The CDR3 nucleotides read TGCAGCATCCGCCCGGGACTTATAGATTTCTTC. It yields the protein CSIRPGLIDFF.

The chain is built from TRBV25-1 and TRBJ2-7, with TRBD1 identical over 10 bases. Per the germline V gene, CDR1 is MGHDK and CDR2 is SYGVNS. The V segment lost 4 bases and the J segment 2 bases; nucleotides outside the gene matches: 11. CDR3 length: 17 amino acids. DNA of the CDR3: TGTGCCAGCAGTGCTTCCCCACCGGGACAGGGGACCTACGAGCAGTACTTC. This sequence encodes CASSASPPGQGTYEQYF.

The CDR3: CASSVFVGGRDTGELFF. In DNA, the CDR3 is TGTGCCAGCAGCGTATTCGTGGGCGGGAGGGACACCGGGGAGCTGTTTTTT. The chain has TRBV9 and TRBJ2-2; TRBD2 matches 9 bases. The CDR3 totals 17 residues. V was pared by 1 base and J by 3 bases, with 7 bases of the junction left unmatched. Per germline, CDR1 SGDLS and CDR2 YYNGEE.

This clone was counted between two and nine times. CDR3 in amino acids: CASSLAENQPQHF. In DNA, the CDR3 is TGTGCCAGCAGCTTAGCGGAGAATCAGCCCCAGCATTTT. The J gene is TRBJ1-5, the V gene TRBV11-1; no clear D gene. The CDR3 totals 13 residues. V was cut by 0 bases and J by 4 bases, with 4 bases left in between. Germline CDR1 SGHAT, CDR2 FQDESV (reference sequence).

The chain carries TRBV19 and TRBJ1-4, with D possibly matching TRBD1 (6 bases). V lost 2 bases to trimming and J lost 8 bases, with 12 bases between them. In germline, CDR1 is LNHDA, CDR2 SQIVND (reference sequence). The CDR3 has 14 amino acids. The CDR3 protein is CASSITGYGEKLFF. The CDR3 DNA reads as TGTGCCAGTAGTATAACAGGGTATGGAGAAAAACTGTTTTTT.

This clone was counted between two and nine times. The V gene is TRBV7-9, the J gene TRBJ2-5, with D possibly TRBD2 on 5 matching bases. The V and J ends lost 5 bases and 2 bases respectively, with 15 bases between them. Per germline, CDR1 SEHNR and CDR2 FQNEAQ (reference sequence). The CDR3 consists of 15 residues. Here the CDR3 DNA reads TGTGCCAGCAGCCGATGGGAGCCCACTCAAGAGACCCAGTACTTC. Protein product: CASSRWEPTQETQYF.

This chain's CDR3 is CASSRGQGAHLGTEAFF. The CDR3 coding sequence is TGTGCCAGCAGCCGCGGTCAGGGGGCCCATTTGGGAACTGAAGCTTTCTTT. This rearrangement joins TRBV27 to TRBJ1-1; 8 bases agree with TRBD1. CDR1 is MNHEY and CDR2 is SMNVEV in the germline V gene (reference sequence). The ends lost 6 bases at V and 5 bases at J; junction bases unmatched: 17. The CDR3 runs 17 residues.

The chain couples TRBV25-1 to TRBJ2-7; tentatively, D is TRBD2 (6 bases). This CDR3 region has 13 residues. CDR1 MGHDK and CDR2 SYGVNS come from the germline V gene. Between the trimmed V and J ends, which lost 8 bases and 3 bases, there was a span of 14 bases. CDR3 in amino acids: CASRPTGVYEQYF. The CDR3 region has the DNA TGTGCCAGCCGGCCGACGGGAGTCTACGAGCAGTACTTC.

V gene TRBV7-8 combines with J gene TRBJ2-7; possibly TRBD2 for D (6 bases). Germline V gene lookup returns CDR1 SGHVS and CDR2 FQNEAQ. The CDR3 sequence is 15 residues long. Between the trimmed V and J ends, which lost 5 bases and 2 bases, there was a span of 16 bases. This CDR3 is CASSMERAPAYEQYF. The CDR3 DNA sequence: TGTGCCAGCAGCATGGAGCGGGCCCCGGCCTACGAGCAGTACTTC.

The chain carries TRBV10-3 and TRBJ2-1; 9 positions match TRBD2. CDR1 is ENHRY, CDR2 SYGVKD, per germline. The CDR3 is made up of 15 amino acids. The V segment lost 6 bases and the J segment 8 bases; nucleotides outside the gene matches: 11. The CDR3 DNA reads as TGTGCCATCAGATTAGCGGGAGAAGAGTCGGATGAGCAGTTCTTC. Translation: CAIRLAGEESDEQFF.

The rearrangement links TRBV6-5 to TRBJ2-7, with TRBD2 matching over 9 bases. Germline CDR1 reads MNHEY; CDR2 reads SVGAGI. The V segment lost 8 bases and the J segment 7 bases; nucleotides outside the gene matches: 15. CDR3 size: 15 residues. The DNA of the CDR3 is TGTGCCAGCGACAGGAAGAGCGGGAGGCAAGGGGAGCAGTACTTC. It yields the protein CASDRKSGRQGEQYF.

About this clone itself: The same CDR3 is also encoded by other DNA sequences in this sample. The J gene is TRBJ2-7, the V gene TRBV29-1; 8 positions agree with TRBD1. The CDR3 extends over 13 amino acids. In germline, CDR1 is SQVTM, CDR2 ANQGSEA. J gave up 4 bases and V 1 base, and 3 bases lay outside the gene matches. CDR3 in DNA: TGCAGCGTTGAAGGGCAGGGGGCTTACGAGCAGTACTTC. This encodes CSVEGQGAYEQYF.

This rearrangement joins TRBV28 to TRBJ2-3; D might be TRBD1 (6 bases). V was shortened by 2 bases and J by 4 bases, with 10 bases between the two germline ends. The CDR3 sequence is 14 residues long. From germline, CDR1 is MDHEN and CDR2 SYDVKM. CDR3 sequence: CASSLTGTPDTQYF. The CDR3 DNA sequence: TGTGCCAGCAGTTTAACAGGGACCCCAGATACGCAGTATTTT.

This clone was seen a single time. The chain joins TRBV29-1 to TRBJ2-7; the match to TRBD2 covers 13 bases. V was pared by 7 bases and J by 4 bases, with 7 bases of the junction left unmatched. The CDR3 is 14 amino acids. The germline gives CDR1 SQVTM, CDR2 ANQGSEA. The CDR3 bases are TGCAGCGCATCGGGACTAGCGGGAACTTACGAGCAGTACTTC. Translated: CSASGLAGTYEQYF.

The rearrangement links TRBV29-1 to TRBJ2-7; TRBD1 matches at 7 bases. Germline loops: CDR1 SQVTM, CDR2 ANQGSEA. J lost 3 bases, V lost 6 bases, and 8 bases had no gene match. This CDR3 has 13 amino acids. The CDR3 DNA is TGCAGCGTGAGCGGACAGGCGGGCTACGAGCAGTACTTC. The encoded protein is CSVSGQAGYEQYF.

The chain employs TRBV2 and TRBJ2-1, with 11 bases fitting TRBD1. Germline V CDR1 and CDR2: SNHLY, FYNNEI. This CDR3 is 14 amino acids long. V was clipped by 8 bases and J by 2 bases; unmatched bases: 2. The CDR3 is CASQGQGAYNEQFF. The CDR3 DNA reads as TGTGCCAGCCAGGGACAGGGGGCCTACAATGAGCAGTTCTTC. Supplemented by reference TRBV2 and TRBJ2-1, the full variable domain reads EPEVTQTPSHQVTQMGQEVILRCVPISNHLYFYWYRQILGQKVEFLVSFYNNEISEKSEIFDDQFSVERPDGSNFTLKIRSTKLEDSAMYFCASQGQGAYNEQFFGPGTRLTVL.

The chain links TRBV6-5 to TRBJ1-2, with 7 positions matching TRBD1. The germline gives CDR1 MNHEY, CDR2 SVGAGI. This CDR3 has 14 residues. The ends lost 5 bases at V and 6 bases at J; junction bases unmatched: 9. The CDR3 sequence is CASSTGDSRNGYTF. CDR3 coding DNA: TGTGCCAGCAGTACGGGGGACAGCCGGAATGGCTACACCTTC.

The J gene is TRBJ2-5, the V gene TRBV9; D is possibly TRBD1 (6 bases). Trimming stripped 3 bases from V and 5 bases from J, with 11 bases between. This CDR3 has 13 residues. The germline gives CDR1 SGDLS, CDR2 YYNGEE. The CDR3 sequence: CASSGTASETQYF. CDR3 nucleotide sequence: TGTGCCAGCAGCGGGACAGCATCGGAGACCCAGTACTTC.

CDR3 region: CASSPQSRGGTEAFF. Written as DNA, the CDR3 is TGTGCCAGCAGCCCGCAAAGTAGGGGAGGCACTGAAGCTTTCTTT. The V call is TRBV5-4, the J call TRBJ1-1; D is perhaps TRBD1 (5 bases). V was shortened by 4 bases and J by 4 bases, with 17 bases between the two germline ends. Looked up from germline, CDR1 is SGHNT and CDR2 is YYREEE (reference sequence). The CDR3 is 15 amino acids.

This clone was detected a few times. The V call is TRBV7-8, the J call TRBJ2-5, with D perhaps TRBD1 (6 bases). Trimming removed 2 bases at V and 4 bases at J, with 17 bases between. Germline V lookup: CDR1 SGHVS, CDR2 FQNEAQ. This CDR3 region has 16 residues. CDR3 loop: CASSLIPGAYGETQYF. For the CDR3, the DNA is TGTGCCAGCAGCTTAATACCAGGGGCCTATGGAGAGACCCAGTACTTC.

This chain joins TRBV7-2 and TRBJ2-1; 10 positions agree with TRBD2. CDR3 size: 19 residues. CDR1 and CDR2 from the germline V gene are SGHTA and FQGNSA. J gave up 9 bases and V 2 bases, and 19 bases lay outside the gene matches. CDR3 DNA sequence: TGTGCCAGCAGCTTATCAATTGGGCTAGCGGGGGAGCGAACTGGTGAGCAGTTCTTC. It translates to CASSLSIGLAGERTGEQFF.

The CDR3 region has the DNA TGTGCCAGCAGCTTAGGGACACTTATTAGCACAGATACGCAGTATTTT. This sequence encodes CASSLGTLISTDTQYF. The chain combines TRBV7-9 with TRBJ2-3; a possible D gene is TRBD1 (5 bases). V was trimmed by 1 base and J by 0 bases, leaving 11 bases between them. Germline V gene sequence: CDR1 SEHNR, CDR2 FQNEAQ (reference sequence). The CDR3 consists of 16 residues. Full variable domain (remainder filled in from reference TRBV7-9 and TRBJ2-3): DTGVSQNPRHKITKRGQNVTFRCDPISEHNRLYWYRQTLGQGPEFLTYFQNEAQLEKSRLLSDRFSAERPKGSFSTLEIQRTEQGDSAMYLCASSLGTLISTDTQYFGPGTRLTVL.

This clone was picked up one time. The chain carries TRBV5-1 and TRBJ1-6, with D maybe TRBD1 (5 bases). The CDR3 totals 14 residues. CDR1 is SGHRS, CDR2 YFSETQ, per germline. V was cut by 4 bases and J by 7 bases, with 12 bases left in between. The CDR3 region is CASSPAGFNSPLHF. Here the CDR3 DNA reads TGCGCCAGCAGCCCCGCAGGGTTCAATTCACCCCTCCACTTT.

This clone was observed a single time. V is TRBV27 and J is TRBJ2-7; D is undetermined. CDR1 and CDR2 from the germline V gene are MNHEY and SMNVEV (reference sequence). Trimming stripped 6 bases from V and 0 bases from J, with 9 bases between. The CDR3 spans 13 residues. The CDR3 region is CASRAVPSYEQYF. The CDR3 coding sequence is TGTGCCAGCAGAGCCGTTCCCTCCTACGAGCAGTACTTC.

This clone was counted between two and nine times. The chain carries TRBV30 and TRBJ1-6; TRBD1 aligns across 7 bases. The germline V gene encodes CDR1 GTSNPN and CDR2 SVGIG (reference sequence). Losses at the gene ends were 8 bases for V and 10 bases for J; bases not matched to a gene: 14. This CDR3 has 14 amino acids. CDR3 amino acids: CAGGPAGGDSPLHF. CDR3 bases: TGTGCCGGTGGGCCTGCAGGGGGAGACTCACCCCTCCACTTT.

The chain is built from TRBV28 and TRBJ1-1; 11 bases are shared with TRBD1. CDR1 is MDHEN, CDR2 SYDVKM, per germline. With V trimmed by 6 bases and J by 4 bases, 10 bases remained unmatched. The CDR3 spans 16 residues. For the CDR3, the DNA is TGTGCCAGCAGCCAGGACAGGGGGCCGGGTATCACTGAAGCTTTCTTT. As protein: CASSQDRGPGITEAFF.